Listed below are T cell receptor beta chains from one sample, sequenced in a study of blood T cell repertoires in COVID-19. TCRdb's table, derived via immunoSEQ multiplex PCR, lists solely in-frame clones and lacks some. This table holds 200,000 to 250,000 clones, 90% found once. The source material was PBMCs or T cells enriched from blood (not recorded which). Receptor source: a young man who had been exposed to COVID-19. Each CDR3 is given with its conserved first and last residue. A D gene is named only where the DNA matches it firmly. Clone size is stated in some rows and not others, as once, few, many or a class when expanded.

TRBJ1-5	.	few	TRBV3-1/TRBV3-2	CASSQAGANQPQHF	TGTGCCAGCAGCCAAGCAGGGGCGAATCAGCCCCAGCATTTT
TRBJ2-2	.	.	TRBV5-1	CASSSGRPNTGELFF	TGCGCCAGCAGCTCAGGAAGGCCAAACACCGGGGAGCTGTTTTTT
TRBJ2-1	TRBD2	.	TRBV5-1	CASSLVGGGLDSYNEQFF	TGCGCCAGCAGCTTGGTTGGCGGGGGGCTCGACTCATACAATGAGCAGTTCTTC
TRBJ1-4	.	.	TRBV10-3	CAIRTDNEKLFF	TGTGCCATCAGGACAGACAATGAAAAACTGTTTTTT
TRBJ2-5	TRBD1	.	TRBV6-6	CASSDRGGQETQYF	TGTGCCAGCAGTGACAGGGGGGGTCAAGAGACCCAGTACTTC
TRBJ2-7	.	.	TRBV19	CASSMRAGNYEQYF	TGTGCCAGTAGTATGAGGGCAGGCAACTACGAGCAGTACTTC
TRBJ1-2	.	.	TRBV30	CAWSQTGWGYGGYTF	TGTGCCTGGAGTCAAACAGGGTGGGGTTACGGAGGCTACACCTTC
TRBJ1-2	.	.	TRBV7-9	CASGLQINYGYTF	TGTGCCAGCGGGCTCCAAATTAACTATGGCTACACCTTC
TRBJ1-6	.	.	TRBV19	CASSMSDGDNSPLHF	TGTGCCAGTAGTATGTCCGACGGAGATAATTCACCCCTCCACTTT
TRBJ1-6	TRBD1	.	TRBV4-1	CASSQKDPGGSSYNSPLHF	TGCGCCAGCAGCCAGAAGGACCCAGGGGGGAGCTCCTATAATTCACCCCTCCACTTT
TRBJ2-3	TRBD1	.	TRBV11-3	CASSSGTGRTDTQYF	TGTGCCAGCAGCTCCGGGACAGGGAGAACAGATACGCAGTATTTT
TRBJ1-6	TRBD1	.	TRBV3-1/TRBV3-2	CASSQDWTGASPLHF	TGTGCCAGCAGCCAAGATTGGACAGGGGCCTCACCCCTCCACTTT
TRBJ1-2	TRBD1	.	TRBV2	CASSRDREHYGYTF	TGTGCCAGCAGCCGGGACAGGGAACACTATGGCTACACCTTC
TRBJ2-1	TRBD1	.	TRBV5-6	CASSLTHRDRVNEQFF	TGTGCCAGCAGCTTAACGCACCGGGACAGGGTAAATGAGCAGTTCTTC
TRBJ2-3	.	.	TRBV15	CATSKGREVTDTQYF	TGTGCCACCAGCAAGGGCAGGGAGGTAACAGATACGCAGTATTTT
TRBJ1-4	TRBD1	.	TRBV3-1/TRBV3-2	CASSRNPGQGMSNEKLFF	TGTGCCAGCAGTCGTAACCCGGGACAGGGAATGTCTAATGAAAAACTGTTTTTT
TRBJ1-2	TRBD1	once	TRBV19	CASSLGQGADYGYTF	TGTGCCAGTAGCCTAGGACAGGGTGCGGACTATGGCTACACCTTC
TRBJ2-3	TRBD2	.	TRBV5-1	CASSLEPAGTTDTQYF	TGCGCCAGCAGCTTGGAGCCAGCGGGGACCACAGATACGCAGTATTTT
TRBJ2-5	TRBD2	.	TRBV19	CASSSLSGGRQETQYF	TGTGCCAGTAGCTCCCTAAGCGGGGGCCGACAAGAGACCCAGTACTTC
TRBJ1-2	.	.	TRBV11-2	CASSFTTGGYTF	TGTGCCAGCAGCTTTACAACGGGTGGCTACACCTTC
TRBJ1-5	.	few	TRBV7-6	CASSLGGRNQPQHF	TGTGCCAGCAGCTTAGGGGGCCGGAATCAGCCCCAGCATTTT
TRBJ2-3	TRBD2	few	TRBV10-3	CATTQELAIVTGTQYF	TGTGCCACGACCCAGGAACTAGCGATTGTGACGGGCACGCAGTATTTT
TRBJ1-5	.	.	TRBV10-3	CAIGREVNQPQHF	TGTGCCATCGGGCGGGAAGTCAATCAGCCCCAGCATTTT
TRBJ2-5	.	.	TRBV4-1	CASSPTRLVQTQYF	TGCGCCAGCAGCCCAACAAGGCTAGTCCAGACCCAGTACTTC
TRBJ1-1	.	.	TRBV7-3	CASSFWFSPGSAYEAFF	TGTGCCAGCAGCTTCTGGTTTAGTCCGGGTTCGGCATATGAAGCTTTCTTT
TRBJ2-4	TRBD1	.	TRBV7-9	CASSLDGRTGLAKNIQYF	TGTGCCAGCAGCCTTGACGGCCGGACAGGCTTAGCCAAAAACATTCAGTACTTC
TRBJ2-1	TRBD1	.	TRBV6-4	CASSDSIRGRPSYNEQFF	TGTGCCAGCAGTGACTCGATAAGGGGGCGACCCTCCTACAATGAGCAGTTCTTC
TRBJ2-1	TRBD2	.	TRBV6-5	CASSSGGGTYNEQFF	TGTGCCAGCAGTAGCGGGGGGGGGACCTACAATGAGCAGTTCTTC
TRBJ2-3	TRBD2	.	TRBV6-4	CASSELAGGPTDTQYF	TGTGCCAGCAGTGAACTAGCGGGGGGGCCCACAGATACGCAGTATTTT
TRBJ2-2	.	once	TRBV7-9	CASSLSYRESGELFF	TGTGCCAGCAGCTTATCTTACAGGGAATCCGGGGAGCTGTTTTTT
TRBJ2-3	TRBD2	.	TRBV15	CATSRILAGGTDTQYF	TGTGCCACCAGCAGGATTTTAGCGGGGGGTACAGATACGCAGTATTTT
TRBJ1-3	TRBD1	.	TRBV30	CAWSVLPDRGGIGNTIYF	TGTGCCTGGAGTGTACTGCCGGACAGGGGAGGCATCGGAAACACCATATATTTT